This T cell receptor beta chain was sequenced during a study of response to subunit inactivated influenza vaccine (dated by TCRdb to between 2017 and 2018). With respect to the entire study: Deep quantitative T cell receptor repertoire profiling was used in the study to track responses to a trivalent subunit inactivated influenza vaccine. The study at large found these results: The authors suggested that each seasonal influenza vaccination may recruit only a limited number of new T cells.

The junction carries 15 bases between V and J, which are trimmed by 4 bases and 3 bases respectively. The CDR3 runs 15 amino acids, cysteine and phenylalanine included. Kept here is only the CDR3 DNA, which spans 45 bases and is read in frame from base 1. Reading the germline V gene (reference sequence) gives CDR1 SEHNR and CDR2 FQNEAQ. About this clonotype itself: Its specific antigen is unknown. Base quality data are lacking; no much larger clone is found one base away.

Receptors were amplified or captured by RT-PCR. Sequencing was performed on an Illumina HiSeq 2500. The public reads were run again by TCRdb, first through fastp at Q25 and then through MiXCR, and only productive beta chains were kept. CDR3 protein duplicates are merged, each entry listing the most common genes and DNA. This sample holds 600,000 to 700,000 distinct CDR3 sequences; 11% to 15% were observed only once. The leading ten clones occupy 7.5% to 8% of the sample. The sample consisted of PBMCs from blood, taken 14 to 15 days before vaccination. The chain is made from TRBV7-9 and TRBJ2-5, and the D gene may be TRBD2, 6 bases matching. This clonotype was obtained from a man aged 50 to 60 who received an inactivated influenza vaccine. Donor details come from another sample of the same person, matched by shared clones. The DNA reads TGTGCCAGCAGCTGGGGACTCGGAGGGAAAGAGACCCAGTACTTC. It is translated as CASSWGLGGKETQYF.